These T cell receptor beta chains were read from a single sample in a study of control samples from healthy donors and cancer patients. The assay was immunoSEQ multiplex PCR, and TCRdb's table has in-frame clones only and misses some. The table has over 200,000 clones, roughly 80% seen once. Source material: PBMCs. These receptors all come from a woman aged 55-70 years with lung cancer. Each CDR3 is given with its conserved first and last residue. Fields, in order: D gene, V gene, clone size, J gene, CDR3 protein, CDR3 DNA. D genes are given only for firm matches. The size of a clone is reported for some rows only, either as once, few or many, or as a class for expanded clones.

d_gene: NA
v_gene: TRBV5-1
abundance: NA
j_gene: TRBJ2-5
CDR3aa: CASSLGEETQYF
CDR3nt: TGCGCCAGCAGCTTGGGGGAGGAGACCCAGTACTTC

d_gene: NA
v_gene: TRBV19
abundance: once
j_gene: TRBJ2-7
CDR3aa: CATSGLRGDEQYF
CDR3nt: TGTGCCACCTCGGGACTCCGTGGAGACGAGCAGTACTTC

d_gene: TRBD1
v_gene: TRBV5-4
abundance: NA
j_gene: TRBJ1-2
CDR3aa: CASIRKGAPANYGYTF
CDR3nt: TGTGCCAGCATCCGGAAGGGGGCGCCAGCTAACTATGGCTACACCTTC

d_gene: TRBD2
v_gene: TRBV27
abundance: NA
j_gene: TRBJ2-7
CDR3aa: CASRTLAATYEQYF
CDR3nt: TGTGCCAGCAGAACCCTAGCGGCCACCTACGAGCAGTACTTC

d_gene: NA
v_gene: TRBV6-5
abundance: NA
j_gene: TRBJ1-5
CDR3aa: CASSGRIQPQHF
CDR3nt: TGTGCCAGCAGCGGGCGCATTCAGCCCCAGCATTTT

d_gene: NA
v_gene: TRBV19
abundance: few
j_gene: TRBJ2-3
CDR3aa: CASSISGAGTQYF
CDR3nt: TGTGCCAGTAGTATTTCAGGGGCAGGTACGCAGTATTTT

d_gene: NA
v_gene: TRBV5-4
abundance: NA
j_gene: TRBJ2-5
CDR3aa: CASSPGPGTNGETQYF
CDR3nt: TGTGCCAGCAGCCCCGGGCCAGGGACAAATGGGGAGACCCAGTACTTC

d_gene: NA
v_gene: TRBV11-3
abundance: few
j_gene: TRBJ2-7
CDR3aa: CASSLDLNGVYEQYF
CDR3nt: TGTGCCAGCAGCTTAGATCTAAACGGGGTCTACGAGCAGTACTTC

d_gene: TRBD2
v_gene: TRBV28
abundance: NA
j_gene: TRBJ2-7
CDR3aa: CASRLAGPTYEQYF
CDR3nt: TGTGCCAGCAGACTAGCGGGGCCCACCTACGAGCAGTACTTC

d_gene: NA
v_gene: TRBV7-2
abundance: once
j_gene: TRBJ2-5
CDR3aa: CASSFLGSKETQYF
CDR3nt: TGTGCCAGCAGCTTCCTTGGTAGCAAAGAGACCCAGTACTTC

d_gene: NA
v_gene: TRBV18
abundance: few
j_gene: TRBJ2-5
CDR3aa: CASSSQQGGEETQYF
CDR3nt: TGTGCCAGCTCATCGCAGCAGGGGGGGGAAGAGACCCAGTACTTC

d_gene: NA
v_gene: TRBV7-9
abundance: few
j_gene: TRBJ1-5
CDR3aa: CASSSSRSNQPQHF
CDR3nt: TGTGCCAGCAGCAGCAGCCGTAGCAATCAGCCCCAGCATTTT

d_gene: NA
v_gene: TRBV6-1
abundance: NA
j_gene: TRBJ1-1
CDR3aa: CASSDRGPGEAFF
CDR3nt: TGTGCCAGCAGTGACAGAGGGCCGGGGGAAGCTTTCTTT

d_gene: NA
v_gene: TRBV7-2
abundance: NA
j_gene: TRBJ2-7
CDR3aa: CASSRLGTYEQYF
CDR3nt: TGTGCCAGCAGCCGTTTGGGAACCTACGAGCAGTACTTC

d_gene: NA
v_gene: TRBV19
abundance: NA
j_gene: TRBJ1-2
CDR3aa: CASTAGEPTYGYTF
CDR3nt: TGTGCCAGTACGGCGGGGGAGCCCACCTATGGCTACACCTTC

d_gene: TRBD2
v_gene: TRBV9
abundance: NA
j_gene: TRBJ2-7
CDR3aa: CASSVSSLAGVYEQYF
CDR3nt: TGTGCCAGCAGCGTATCCTCCCTAGCGGGAGTCTACGAGCAGTACTTC

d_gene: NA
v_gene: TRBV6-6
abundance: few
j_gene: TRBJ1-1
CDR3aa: CASSYSELNTEAFF
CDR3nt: TGTGCCAGCAGTTACTCGGAGCTGAACACTGAAGCTTTCTTT

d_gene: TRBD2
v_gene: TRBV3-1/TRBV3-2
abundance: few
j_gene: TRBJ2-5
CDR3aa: CASSRGGSGETQYF
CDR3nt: TGTGCCAGCAGCCGCGGGGGGAGCGGGGAGACCCAGTACTTC

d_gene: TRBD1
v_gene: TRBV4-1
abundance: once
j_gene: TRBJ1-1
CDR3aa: CASSQGPGTESEAFF
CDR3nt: TGCGCCAGCAGCCAAGGCCCCGGGACAGAATCGGAGGCTTTCTTT

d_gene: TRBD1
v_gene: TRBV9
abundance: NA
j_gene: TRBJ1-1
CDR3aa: CASSVVQGTTEAFF
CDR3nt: TGTGCCAGCAGCGTAGTACAGGGGACCACTGAAGCTTTCTTT

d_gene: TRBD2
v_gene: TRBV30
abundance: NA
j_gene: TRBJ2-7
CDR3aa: CAWSRGLRSYEQYF
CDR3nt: TGTGCCTGGTCGAGGGGACTACGGTCCTACGAGCAGTACTTC

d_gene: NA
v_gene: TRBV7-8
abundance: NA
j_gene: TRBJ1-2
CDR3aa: CASSPSVYGYTF
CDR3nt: TGTGCCAGCAGCCCGAGCGTCTATGGCTACACCTTC

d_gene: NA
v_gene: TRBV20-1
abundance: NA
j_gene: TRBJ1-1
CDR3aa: CSAREGEAFF
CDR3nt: TGCAGTGCTAGAGAGGGGGAAGCTTTCTTT

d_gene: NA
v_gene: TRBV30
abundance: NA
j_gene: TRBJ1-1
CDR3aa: CAWSRDRHTEAFF
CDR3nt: TGTGCCTGGAGCCGGGACCGACACACTGAAGCTTTCTTT

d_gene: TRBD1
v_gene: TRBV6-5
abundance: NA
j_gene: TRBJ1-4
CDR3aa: CASSQTGWGNEKLFF
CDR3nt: TGTGCCAGCAGTCAGACAGGGTGGGGTAATGAAAAACTGTTTTTT

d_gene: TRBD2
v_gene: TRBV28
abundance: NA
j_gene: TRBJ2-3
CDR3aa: CASSLLRVSGGSGTQYF
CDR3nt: TGTGCCAGCAGTTTACTCAGAGTTAGCGGGGGTTCGGGTACGCAGTATTTT

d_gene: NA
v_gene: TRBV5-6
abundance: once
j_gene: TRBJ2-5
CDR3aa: CASSPGTPEETQYF
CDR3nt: TGTGCCAGCAGTCCCGGGACGCCAGAAGAGACCCAGTACTTC

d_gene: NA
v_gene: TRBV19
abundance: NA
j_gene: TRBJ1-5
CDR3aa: CASSIGQQPQHF
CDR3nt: TGTGCCAGTAGTATAGGGCAACAGCCCCAGCATTTT

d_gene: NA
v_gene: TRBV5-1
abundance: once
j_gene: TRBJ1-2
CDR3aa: CASSLGNYGYTF
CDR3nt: TGCGCCAGCAGCTTGGGAAACTATGGCTACACCTTC

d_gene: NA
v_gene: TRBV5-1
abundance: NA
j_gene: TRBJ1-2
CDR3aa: CASSPGGTGDNYGYTF
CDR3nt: TGCGCCAGCAGCCCGGGCGGGACGGGAGATAACTATGGCTACACCTTC

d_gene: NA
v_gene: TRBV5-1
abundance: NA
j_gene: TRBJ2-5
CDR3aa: CASSLAGYQETQYF
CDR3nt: TGCGCCAGCAGCTTGGCAGGGTACCAAGAGACCCAGTACTTC

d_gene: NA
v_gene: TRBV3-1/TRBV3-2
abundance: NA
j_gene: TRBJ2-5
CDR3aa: CASSQWETQYF
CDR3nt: TGTGCCAGCAGCCAGTGGGAGACCCAGTACTTC

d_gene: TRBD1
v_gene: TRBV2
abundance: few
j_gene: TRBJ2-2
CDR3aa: CASSGQGATGELFF
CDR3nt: TGTGCCAGCAGCGGACAGGGGGCGACCGGGGAGCTGTTTTTT

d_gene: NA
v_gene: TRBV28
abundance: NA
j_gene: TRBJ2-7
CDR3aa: CASSLLRNSRTEQYF
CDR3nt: TGTGCCAGCAGTTTACTCAGGAATTCCCGGACCGAGCAGTACTTC

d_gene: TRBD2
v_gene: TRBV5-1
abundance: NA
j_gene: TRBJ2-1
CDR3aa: CASSLDISGGYNEQFF
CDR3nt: TGCGCCAGCAGCTTGGATATTAGCGGGGGATACAATGAGCAGTTCTTC

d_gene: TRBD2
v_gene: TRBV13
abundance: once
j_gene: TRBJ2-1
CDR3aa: CASSFPPGLAGDNNEQFF
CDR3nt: TGTGCCAGCAGCTTTCCTCCGGGACTAGCGGGGGACAACAATGAGCAGTTCTTC

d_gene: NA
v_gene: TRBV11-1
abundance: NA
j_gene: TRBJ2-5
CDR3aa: CAGSQAGAQYF
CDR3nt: TGTGCCGGCAGCCAGGCAGGGGCCCAGTACTTC

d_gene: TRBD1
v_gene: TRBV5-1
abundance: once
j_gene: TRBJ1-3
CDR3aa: CASSLLQGTGNTIYF
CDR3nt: TGCGCCAGCAGCTTGTTACAGGGGACTGGAAACACCATATATTTT

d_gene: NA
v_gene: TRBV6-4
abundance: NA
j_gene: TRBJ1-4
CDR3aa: CASSDTGAHEKLFF
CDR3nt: TGTGCCAGCAGTGATACGGGGGCGCATGAAAAACTGTTTTTT

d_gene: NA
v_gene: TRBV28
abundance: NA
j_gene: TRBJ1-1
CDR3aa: CASSLGGRAEAFF
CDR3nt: TGTGCCAGCAGTTTGGGGGGGCGCGCTGAAGCTTTCTTT

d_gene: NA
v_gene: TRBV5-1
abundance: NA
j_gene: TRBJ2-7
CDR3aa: CASSRMGSPDYEQYF
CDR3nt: TGCGCCAGCAGCCGCATGGGGAGCCCGGACTACGAGCAGTACTTC

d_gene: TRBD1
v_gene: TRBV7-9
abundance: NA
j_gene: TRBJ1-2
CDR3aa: CASSPGQGDGYTF
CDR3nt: TGTGCCAGCAGCCCCGGACAGGGGGATGGCTACACCTTC

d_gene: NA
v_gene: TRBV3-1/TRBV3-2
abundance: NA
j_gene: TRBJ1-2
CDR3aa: CASSQVGGHRSNYGYTF
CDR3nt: TGTGCCAGCAGCCAAGTCGGGGGCCATAGGTCTAACTATGGCTACACCTTC

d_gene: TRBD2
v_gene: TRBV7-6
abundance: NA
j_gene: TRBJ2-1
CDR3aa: CASSSLLAGGPGEQFF
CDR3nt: TGTGCCAGCAGCTCCTTACTAGCGGGGGGGCCGGGTGAGCAGTTCTTC

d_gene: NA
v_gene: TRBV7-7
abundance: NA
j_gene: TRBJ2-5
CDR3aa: CASSLDMSETQYF
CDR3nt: TGTGCCAGCAGCTTGGACATGTCGGAGACCCAGTACTTC

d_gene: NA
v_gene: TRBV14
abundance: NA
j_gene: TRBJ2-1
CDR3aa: CASSQVGDIVYNEQFF
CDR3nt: TGTGCCAGCAGCCAAGTAGGGGACATTGTGTACAATGAGCAGTTCTTC

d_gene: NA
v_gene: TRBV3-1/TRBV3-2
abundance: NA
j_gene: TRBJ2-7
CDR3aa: CASSQYYEQYF
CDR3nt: TGTGCCAGCAGCCAGTACTACGAGCAGTACTTC

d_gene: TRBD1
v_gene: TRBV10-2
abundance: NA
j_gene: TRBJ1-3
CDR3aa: CASRAGQEAYF
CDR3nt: TGCGCCAGCAGAGCCGGACAGGAAGCGTATTTT

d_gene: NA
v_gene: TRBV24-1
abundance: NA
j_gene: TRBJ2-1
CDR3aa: CATSEGGGGSYNEQFF
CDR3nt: TGTGCCACCAGTGAAGGCGGTGGGGGTTCCTACAATGAGCAGTTCTTC

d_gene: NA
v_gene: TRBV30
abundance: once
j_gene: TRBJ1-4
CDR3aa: CAWSVGAGATNEKLFF
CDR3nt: TGTGCCTGGAGTGTAGGAGCAGGGGCGACTAATGAAAAACTGTTTTTT

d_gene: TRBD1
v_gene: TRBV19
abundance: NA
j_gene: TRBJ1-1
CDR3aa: CASNTGQGNTEAFF
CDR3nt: TGTGCCAGTAATACGGGACAGGGGAACACTGAAGCTTTCTTT

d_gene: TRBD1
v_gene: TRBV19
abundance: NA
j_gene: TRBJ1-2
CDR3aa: CASSNRGTVYGYTF
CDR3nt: TGTGCCAGTAGTAACCGCGGGACAGTTTATGGCTACACCTTC

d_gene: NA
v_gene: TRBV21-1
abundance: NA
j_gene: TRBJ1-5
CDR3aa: CASTSGRGLNQPQHF
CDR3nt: TGTGCCAGCACCTCCGGACGAGGCCTAAATCAGCCCCAGCATTTT

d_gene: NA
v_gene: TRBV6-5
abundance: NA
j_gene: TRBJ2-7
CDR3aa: CASSYGITYEQYF
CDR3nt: TGTGCCAGCAGTTACGGGATTACCTACGAGCAGTACTTC

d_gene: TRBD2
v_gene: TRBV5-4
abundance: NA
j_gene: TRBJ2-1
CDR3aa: CASSPGTSGPYNEQFF
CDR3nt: TGTGCCAGCAGCCCCGGGACTAGCGGACCCTACAATGAGCAGTTCTTC

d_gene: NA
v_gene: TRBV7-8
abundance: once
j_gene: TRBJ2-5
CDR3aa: CASSLDRDTQETRYF
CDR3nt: TGTGCCAGCAGCTTGGACCGGGACACACAAGAGACCCGGTACTTC

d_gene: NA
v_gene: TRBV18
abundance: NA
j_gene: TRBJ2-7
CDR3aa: CASSPGLSGEYEQYF
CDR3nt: TGTGCCAGCTCACCAGGCCTTAGCGGAGAGTACGAGCAGTACTTC

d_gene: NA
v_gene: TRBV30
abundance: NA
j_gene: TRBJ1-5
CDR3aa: CAWSLGARQPQHF
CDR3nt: TGTGCCTGGAGTTTAGGGGCGCGGCAGCCCCAGCATTTT